These 32 T cell receptor beta chains were sequenced from one sample in a study of T cells in Graves' hyperthyroidism and ophthalmopathy. The source material, RNA transcripts, was used to amplify TCR beta CDR3 regions. The TCR CDR3 was amplified in a first-round RT-PCR using the HTBI primer set. TCRdb fed the multiplex PCR reads into MiXCR, producing one record per CDR3 protein. The sample holds hundreds of thousands of distinct CDR3 sequences, 14% seen once. Sequencing was done on a sample of blood. Source of these receptors: a woman in her 30s with Graves' hyperthyroidism.

Worth noting for this clonotype: One base away lies a much larger clone, so this may be a sequencing read error. The chain recombines TRBV29-1 with TRBJ2-7; D possibly corresponds to TRBD2 (5 bases). This CDR3 comprises 13 residues. V lost 7 bases and J 2 bases, leaving 15 bases between the germline ends. Germline V lookup: CDR1 SQVTM, CDR2 ANQGSEA. Here the CDR3 reads CSAAGLSPYEQYF. The CDR3 bases are TGCAGCGCTGCGGGCCTCTCCCCCTACGAGCAGTACTTC.

This clonotype was observed at least ten times. The J gene is TRBJ1-5, the V gene TRBV20-1, with 10 nucleotides matching TRBD1. CDR3 size: 16 residues. Germline V gene data show CDR1 as DFQATT and CDR2 as SNEGSKA (reference sequence). Losses at the gene ends were 3 bases for V and 2 bases for J; bases not matched to a gene: 7. The DNA for the CDR3 is TGCAGTGCTAGTGGTGGACAGGGGGGGGGCAATCAGCCCCAGCATTTT. Protein: CSASGGQGGGNQPQHF.

This clonotype was seen more than once but under ten times. The CDR3 loop is CASSQRKEGTEAFF. CDR3 sequence (DNA): TGTGCCAGCAGCCAAAGAAAGGAGGGCACTGAAGCTTTCTTT. The chain has TRBV7-9 and TRBJ1-1, with D uncertain. Between the trimmed V and J ends, which lost 5 bases and 4 bases, there was a span of 14 bases. The CDR3 covers 14 residues. Germline values: CDR1 SEHNR, CDR2 FQNEAQ (reference sequence).

The V gene is TRBV7-9, the J gene TRBJ2-7, with 9 bases aligning to TRBD2. Germline-derived CDR1 and CDR2 are SEHNR and FQNEAQ (reference sequence). The CDR3 is made up of 16 amino acids. The ends lost 4 bases at V and 1 base at J; junction bases unmatched: 8. The CDR3 nucleotides read TGTGCCAGCAGCTCCCCCGGTCTAGCGGGGTCCTACGAGCAGTACTTC. This codes for CASSSPGLAGSYEQYF.

This clonotype appeared a few times. The CDR3: CASISTDTQYF. CDR3 bases: TGTGCCAGCATCAGCACAGATACGCAGTATTTT. The rearrangement uses TRBV2 and TRBJ2-3; D is unresolved. Trimming pared 7 bases from V and 0 bases from J, leaving 2 bases between. This CDR3 is 11 amino acids long. Germline CDR1 and CDR2: SNHLY and FYNNEI. Drawing the rest from reference TRBV2 and TRBJ2-3, the complete variable domain is EPEVTQTPSHQVTQMGQEVILRCVPISNHLYFYWYRQILGQKVEFLVSFYNNEISEKSEIFDDQFSVERPDGSNFTLKIRSTKLEDSAMYFCASISTDTQYFGPGTRLTVL.

The chain links TRBV9 to TRBJ2-7; TRBD2 aligns across 10 bases. Germline CDR1 reads SGDLS; CDR2 reads YYNGEE. This CDR3 is built from 16 residues. Trimming removed 4 bases from V and 2 bases from J; junction bases left unmatched: 9. The CDR3 coding sequence is TGTGCCAGCAGCCGACATGGACTAGCGGAAACCTACGAGCAGTACTTC. It is translated as CASSRHGLAETYEQYF.

In its sample, this clonotype was seen many times. The J gene is TRBJ1-6, the V gene TRBV7-6, with D unresolved. Germline CDR1 is SGHVS and CDR2 is FNYEAQ. V gave up 5 bases and J gave up 0 bases, with 11 bases separating them. The CDR3 spans 16 residues. CDR3 in amino acids: CASSALDISYNSPLHF. Here the CDR3 DNA reads TGTGCCAGCAGCGCCCTCGATATCTCCTATAATTCACCCCTCCACTTT.

The V and J genes are TRBV20-1 and TRBJ2-2; no clear D. CDR1 DFQATT and CDR2 SNEGSKA come from the germline V gene (reference sequence). V lost 6 bases, J lost 7 bases, and 12 bases lay in between. The CDR3 is made up of 12 amino acids. CDR3 sequence: CSARIDHGELFF. In DNA, the CDR3 is TGCAGTGCGAGGATCGACCACGGGGAGCTGTTTTTT.

This clonotype was recorded many times. This chain joins TRBV2 and TRBJ1-1; D call uncertain. V shed 7 bases and J shed 1 base, with 10 bases lying between them. Germline V gene lookup returns CDR1 SNHLY and CDR2 FYNNEI. This CDR3 is 13 amino acids long. The chain's CDR3 is CASIRAPNTEAFF. For the CDR3, the DNA is TGTGCCAGCATTCGGGCGCCGAACACTGAAGCTTTCTTT.

This clonotype has at least ten counts. CDR3: CSASDLQEYNEQFF. CDR3 coding DNA: TGCAGTGCTAGTGACCTTCAGGAGTACAATGAGCAGTTCTTC. The rearrangement joins TRBV20-1 to TRBJ2-1; D not certain. Germline values: CDR1 DFQATT, CDR2 SNEGSKA (reference sequence). CDR3 length: 14 residues. Trimming took 3 bases from V and 4 from J, leaving 13 bases between them.

The gene calls are TRBV7-2 and TRBJ2-4; D call uncertain. V was pared by 2 bases and J by 8 bases, with 13 bases between. The CDR3 sequence is 14 residues long. The germline V gene has CDR1 SGHTA and CDR2 FQGNSA. CDR3 sequence: CASSLQPGSDIQYF. CDR3 in DNA: TGTGCCAGCAGCTTACAGCCGGGCTCAGACATTCAGTACTTC.

This clonotype turned up a few times. The chain is built from TRBV14 and TRBJ2-5; D unresolved. The germline V gene has CDR1 SGHDN and CDR2 FVKESK. Trimming left V 4 bases short and J 5 bases short, with 11 bases between. The CDR3 totals 13 residues. CDR3 in amino acids: CASSPRLVETQYF. Here the CDR3 DNA reads TGTGCCAGCAGCCCTCGACTCGTTGAGACCCAGTACTTC.

This clonotype was observed at least ten times. This sequence joins TRBV7-9 and TRBJ2-5, with 12 nucleotides matching TRBD2. J lost 2 bases, V lost 3 bases, and 13 bases had no gene match. The CDR3 runs 19 residues. Germline V gene lookup returns CDR1 SEHNR and CDR2 FQNEAQ (reference sequence). CDR3 nucleotides: TGTGCCAGCAGCTTTAGAGGACTAGCGGGGAGCTACCGTCAAGAGACCCAGTACTTC. Amino acids: CASSFRGLAGSYRQETQYF.

At least ten counts were recorded for this clonotype. The V gene is TRBV7-9, the J gene TRBJ2-2; D unresolved. Germline V gene lookup returns CDR1 SEHNR and CDR2 FQNEAQ (reference sequence). The CDR3 contains 14 residues. Trimming stripped 2 bases from V and 0 bases from J, with 4 bases between. CDR3 loop: CASSLSTNTGELFF. CDR3 DNA: TGTGCCAGCAGCTTAAGTACGAACACCGGGGAGCTGTTTTTT.

The chain is built from TRBV7-9 and TRBJ2-7, with a weak D call TRBD2 (5 bases). The germline CDR1 and CDR2 sequences are SEHNR and FQNEAQ (reference sequence). The CDR3 covers 14 residues. The ends were cut back, 5 bases at V and 3 bases at J, with 14 bases in the middle. Written as DNA, the CDR3 is TGTGCCAGCAGCCGTCCGGGTGCGGGCTACGAGCAGTACTTC. Translating it yields CASSRPGAGYEQYF.

This clonotype has at least ten counts. The chain recombines TRBV28 with TRBJ2-1, with TRBD2 as a possible D gene (5 bases). Germline CDR1 and CDR2: MDHEN and SYDVKM. V lost 5 bases and J 6 bases, leaving 17 bases between the germline ends. There are 15 residues in the CDR3. CDR3 sequence (DNA): TGTGCCAGCAGTGCCAGCGGACTGGTACTCAATGAGCAGTTCTTC. It encodes CASSASGLVLNEQFF.

This clonotype has a handful of counts. The V call is TRBV11-2, the J call TRBJ2-7, with a possible D match to TRBD1 (6 bases). The germline V gene encodes CDR1 SGHAT and CDR2 FQNNGV. The CDR3 is 14 residues long. V was cut by 3 bases and J by 3 bases, with 12 bases left in between. The chain's CDR3 is CASSFVQDSYEQYF. As DNA, the CDR3 is TGTGCCAGCAGCTTTGTGCAGGACAGCTACGAGCAGTACTTC.

This clonotype was seen many times. For the CDR3, the DNA is TGTGCCTGGACCGACTGGAGGAGGATGAATGGCTACACCTTC. Its protein product is CAWTDWRRMNGYTF. V usage is TRBV30 and J usage is TRBJ1-2, with D uncertain. Trimming removed 4 bases at V and 6 bases at J, with 18 bases between. From germline, CDR1 is GTSNPN and CDR2 SVGIG (reference sequence). The CDR3 consists of 14 residues.

This clonotype was observed a handful of times. This could be a read error, since a much larger clone is one nucleotide away. This chain uses TRBV28 with TRBJ1-1; tentatively, D is TRBD1 (5 bases). This CDR3 region has 15 residues. The germline CDR1 and CDR2 sequences are MDHEN and SYDVKM. V lost 5 bases, J lost 6 bases, and 19 bases lay in between. CDR3 in DNA: TGTGCCAGCAGTGCCGCTAAGGGGCGCCTGGCTGAAGCTTTCTTT. Its protein product is CASSAAKGRLAEAFF.

In this sample, this clonotype turned up many times. This sequence joins TRBV10-3 and TRBJ2-3, with D possibly matching TRBD1 (6 bases). This CDR3 has 14 amino acids. V was clipped by 5 bases and J by 0 bases, with 9 bases between them. Germline CDR1 reads ENHRY; CDR2 reads SYGVKD. The CDR3 loop is CAISSGQSTDTQYF. The CDR3, as DNA: TGTGCCATCAGTTCCGGACAGAGCACAGATACGCAGTATTTT.

The V gene is TRBV19, the J gene TRBJ1-3, with D hard to call. The CDR3 length is 14 residues. Trimming pared 3 bases from V and 3 bases from J, leaving 9 bases between. Per germline, CDR1 LNHDA and CDR2 SQIVND (reference sequence). The CDR3 DNA follows: TGTGCCAGTAGTATTGGTGACTTTGGAAACACCATATATTTT. This codes for CASSIGDFGNTIYF.

V usage is TRBV29-1 and J usage is TRBJ1-2; 7 nucleotides line up with TRBD1. The CDR3 is 12 residues long. V lost 5 bases, J lost 3 bases, and 3 bases stayed unmatched. Germline V gives CDR1 SQVTM, CDR2 ANQGSEA. CDR3 sequence: CSVMTGYYGYTF. CDR3 bases: TGCAGCGTTATGACAGGGTACTATGGCTACACCTTC.

This clonotype was counted many times. The chain employs TRBV12-3 or TRBV12-4 and TRBJ1-6, with 8 bases identical to TRBD1. The CDR3 spans 16 residues. The V gene end was trimmed by 6 bases and the J gene end by 8 bases; junction bases not matched to a gene: 12. The CDR3 DNA follows: TGTGCCAGCAGCCAGGGAACGACAGGGGTTTATTCACCCCTCCACTTT. It codes for CASSQGTTGVYSPLHF.

The table lists this clonotype with many counts. The chain has TRBV20-1 and TRBJ1-1; 9 nucleotides match TRBD1. CDR1 and CDR2 (germline): DFQATT, SNEGSKA (reference sequence). V trimming: 8 bases; J trimming: 7 bases; junction bases outside the gene matches: 11. The CDR3 runs 13 residues. The CDR3 bases are TGCAGTTCCCCGGGACAGGGAAAATTTGAAGCTTTCTTT. Translation: CSSPGQGKFEAFF.

J is TRBJ2-3 and V is TRBV20-1; 8 nucleotides agree with TRBD2. Trimming took 5 bases from V and 4 from J; bases not matched to a gene: 5. The CDR3 is made up of 13 amino acids. Germline V gene data show CDR1 as DFQATT and CDR2 as SNEGSKA (reference sequence). Here the CDR3 reads CSARREVADTQYF. Here the CDR3 DNA reads TGCAGTGCTCGGCGGGAGGTCGCAGATACGCAGTATTTT.

CDR3 nucleotide sequence: TGTGCCAGTAAGGGCTTGGGGACCGGGGAGCTGTTTTTT. Its translation is CASKGLGTGELFF. V is TRBV19 and J is TRBJ2-2, with D hard to call. The germline V gene has CDR1 LNHDA and CDR2 SQIVND (reference sequence). V lost 7 bases to trimming and J lost 5 bases, with 11 bases between them. The CDR3 is 13 residues long.

The gene calls are TRBV27 and TRBJ1-4; D perhaps matches TRBD1 (5 bases). CDR1 MNHEY and CDR2 SMNVEV come from the germline V gene (reference sequence). Between the trimmed V and J ends, which lost 7 bases and 7 bases, there was a span of 19 bases. The CDR3 is made up of 15 amino acids. This chain's CDR3 is CASKGPTRVSEKLFF. The CDR3 DNA sequence: TGTGCCAGCAAGGGGCCCACCAGGGTTAGTGAAAAACTGTTTTTT.

This clonotype was detected only a few times. The V call is TRBV28, the J call TRBJ2-7; a possible D gene is TRBD2 (5 bases). CDR3 length: 12 amino acids. Trimming shortened V by 6 bases and J by 6 bases, and 12 bases separated the two germline ends. Germline CDR1 and CDR2: MDHEN and SYDVKM. DNA of the CDR3: TGTGCCAGCAGCCGAGGGTTTCGCGAGCAGTACTTC. Residues: CASSRGFREQYF.

This chain links TRBV9 with TRBJ2-7; 8 nucleotides align to TRBD2. Trimming took 4 bases from V and 1 from J; bases not matched to a gene: 7. Germline V gene data show CDR1 as SGDLS and CDR2 as YYNGEE. The CDR3 runs 15 residues. CDR3 coding DNA: TGTGCCAGCAGCCCGAGGAGCGGGAGATCCTACGAGCAGTACTTC. The encoded protein is CASSPRSGRSYEQYF.

In its sample, this clonotype was seen many times. The V call is TRBV6-1, the J call TRBJ2-3; D may match TRBD1 or TRBD2 (7 bases each). The CDR3 is 14 residues long. CDR1 is MNHNS, CDR2 SASEGT, per germline. Trimming stripped 3 bases from V and 9 bases from J, with 16 bases between. Here the CDR3 reads CASSDTQGRGTQYF. CDR3 nucleotide sequence: TGTGCCAGCAGTGATACACAGGGGAGGGGGACGCAGTATTTT.

This clonotype was observed at least ten times. This chain links TRBV7-9 with TRBJ2-1; 13 bases map to TRBD2. J lost 9 bases, V lost 1 base, and 3 bases had no gene match. The CDR3 is made up of 15 amino acids. CDR1 is SEHNR and CDR2 is FQNEAQ in the germline V gene (reference sequence). CDR3 loop: CASSLEGLAGAEQFF. As DNA, the CDR3 is TGTGCCAGCAGCTTAGAAGGACTAGCGGGAGCTGAGCAGTTCTTC.

This clonotype has more than one count but fewer than ten. The chain joins TRBV30 to TRBJ2-7; unclear D gene. V shed 0 bases and J shed 4 bases, with 16 bases lying between them. Germline CDR1 reads GTSNPN; CDR2 reads SVGIG (reference sequence). There are 15 residues in the CDR3. The CDR3 nucleotides read TGTGCCTGGAGTGTAGGGCCGTTCGGATATTACGAGCAGTACTTC. Translated, it gives CAWSVGPFGYYEQYF.